This T cell receptor beta chain was captured by sequencing in a study of long-term antiretroviral therapy in people with HIV. Per the germline V gene, CDR1 is SGHTA and CDR2 is FQGTGA. CDR3 length: 17 amino acids. V lost 5 bases and J 0 bases, leaving 18 bases between the germline ends. Treatment of all HIV participants took place in the United States. Sequencing relied on immunoSEQ assay v3.0, run at survey level. Only in-frame clones appear in the TCRdb table, and some are missing; sequencing was by immunoSEQ multiplex PCR. This sample has about 25,000 clones, with 80% to 85% found just once. This material consisted of unsorted PBMCs, taken 2.9 years after starting antiretroviral therapy. This receptor was identified in a man in his fifties or sixties with HIV. V usage is TRBV7-3 and J usage is TRBJ2-3; D may be TRBD2 (6 bases). CDR3 DNA: TGTGCCAGCAGCCCCAACACTCTAGCGACTAGCACAGATACGCAGTATTTT. This codes for CASSPNTLATSTDTQYF.